This T cell receptor beta chain was captured by sequencing in a study of blood T cell repertoires in COVID-19 (dated by TCRdb to the early 2020s). Broadly, across the study: Collaborator samples came from the United States, Italy and Spain and covered acute and convalescent phases of COVID-19. The prospective study material was composed of cDNA or gDNA derived from T cells, B-cell-depleted T cells, or PBMCs. The dataset comprised deeply sampled blood TCRbeta repertoires from subjects exposed to, actively infected with, or recovered from COVID-19. The repertoires were released in a freely available public database meant as a resource for research on the immune response to SARS-CoV-2. The samples were drawn from the first 160 participants of the ongoing ImmuneRACE study and from 1,254 subjects provided by 6 global collaborators. The sample metadata nearly always contained a de-identified subject ID, COVID-19 status, age in years and sex. Where available, HLA class I and class II types were obtained from metadata supplied by the sample provider rather than from assay-based typing. What the research found in general, with its limitations: The amount of clinical and demographic metadata varied by source and participant and was provided uncurated.

For this clone: What this receptor recognizes is not known. Base qualities are not recorded, but no much larger clone differs from it by a single base.

TCRbeta CDR3 regions were amplified from genomic DNA by means of the immunoSEQ Assay, a bias-controlled multiplex PCR. From the authors' description of their analysis: Within the assay, amplification of reference gene primers was used to estimate how many nucleated cells each sample contained. Sequence reads were collapsed and filtered to measure the absolute abundance of every unique TCRbeta CDR3 rearrangement. For each sample, productive Simpson clonality was calculated by taking the square root of Simpson's diversity index across productive rearrangements. TCRdb provides this immuneACCESS table in a form limited to in-frame rearrangements. Some clones are lacking; in checked studies, under half of them reflect an unresolved V gene, and why the rest are absent is not known. From that table come the V and J calls and clone size; the DNA was used to work out D and trimming. Within this sample are 140,000 or so clones, with 85% of them counted one time only. The ten largest clones take up about 6.1% of the sample.

In the prospective study, participants were 18 to 89 years old, resided in about two dozen geographic areas of the United States, and were enrolled through a virtual design. To assign participants to cohorts, the prospective study relied on clinical history that participants themselves reported in a screening survey and a study questionnaire. ImmuneRACE Cohort 3 recovered participants were defined by two consecutive negative NP/OP PCR tests, healthcare professional clearance, or symptom resolution. Mobile phlebotomists in the prospective study collected whole blood, serum and a nasopharyngeal or oropharyngeal swab from every participant. Additional blood draws and questionnaires over an approximately 2-month period could optionally be provided by prospective study participants. Prospective study blood samples were shipped either frozen or at room temperature before DNA extraction. V is cut back by 4 bases and J by 7 bases, with 7 bases in the junction unmatched. CDR1 and CDR2 were assigned from the germline V gene as KGHSH and LQKENI. The CDR3 goes from the cysteine to the phenylalanine over 14 residues. Only CDR3 DNA is held: 42 bases, read in frame from base 1.

The receptor was derived from a woman aged 40 to 50 who had recovered from COVID-19. The specimen sequenced was PBMCs or T cells enriched from blood (not recorded which). The rearrangement combines TRBV18 with TRBJ1-1, and 9 junctional nucleotides match TRBD1. The CDR3 protein: CASSRSGQGGEAFF. The nucleotide sequence is TGTGCCAGCTCACGATCGGGACAGGGAGGTGAAGCTTTCTTT.